This paragraph covers one T cell receptor (beta chain) sequence. The antigen remains unidentified. The entry originates in a study of response to subunit inactivated influenza vaccine. Using its own MiXCR run on the RT-PCR reads, TCRdb lists one record per CDR3 protein. Of 550,000 to 800,000 distinct CDR3 sequences listed, more than 11% are singletons. V trimming: 1 base; J trimming: 10 bases; junction bases outside the gene matches: 14. This CDR3 contains 18 residues. Germline CDR1 and CDR2: MDHEN and SYDVKM. Study-wide results and limits: It was the authors' suggestion that each seasonal influenza vaccination recruits few new T cells.

The chain has TRBV28 and TRBJ2-1; 12 nucleotides match TRBD2. The sample was PBMCs from blood, taken 14 days before vaccination. The clonotype comes from a man aged 50 or older who received an inactivated influenza vaccine. The CDR3 nucleotides are TGTGCCAGCAGTTTATTGTCTAGCGGGAGGGGCTGGGGCGGCGAGCAGTTCTTC. Translation: CASSLLSSGRGWGGEQFF.